This TCR beta chain came from a study of OX40 agonist ivuxolimab in advanced cancers. Background for the entire study: Ivuxolimab, which targeted the costimulatory receptor OX40 (CD134), was an agonistic, fully human IgG2 monoclonal antibody. In the dose-escalation cohort, 65% to 90% of patients were male, and the mean age was approximately 60 years, with a range of roughly 20 to 80. The purpose of peripheral TCRbeta sequencing was to test whether ivuxolimab changed TCR sequence diversity and led to clonal T-cell expansion. Prior anti-PD-1, anti-PD-L1 or anti-CTLA-4 therapy was permitted, and checkpoint inhibitors had been received by roughly 42% of dose-escalation patients. Of the approximately 50 patients in dose escalation, 19 had hepatocellular carcinoma, some 15 had melanoma, 9 had renal cell carcinoma and 9 had head and neck cancer. Partial responses occurred in three dose-escalation patients: two with cutaneous melanoma and one with hepatocellular carcinoma. Intravenous ivuxolimab was administered to patients every 2 weeks at six dose levels: 0.01, 0.1, 0.3, 1.5, 3 and 10 mg/kg. The paper covers the monotherapy dose-escalation part of the phase I ivuxolimab trial, which included N of about 50 patients. The paper as a whole reports these results and caveats: In partial responders in the 0.1-3.0 mg/kg groups, normalized peripheral clonal expansion was found to be among the lowest, especially among CD8+ T cells. Low levels of normalized T-cell clonal expansion were also seen in some nonresponding patients. The antigen specificity of the clonally expanded peripheral T cells was not determined. After ivuxolimab, more expanded clones were found on average in CD8+ T cells than in CD4+ T cells. At doses from 0.1 to 3.0 mg/kg, clonal expansion was seen in both CD4+ and CD8+ blood T cells between baseline and week 6.

For sequencing of the TCRbeta CDR3 region, genomic DNA was extracted from the sorted cells. TCRbeta CDR3 regions were sequenced using the immunoSEQ Assay. This is the immuneACCESS table as TCRdb keeps it, with only in-frame sequences that have V and J called. A part of the clones is gone; compared with another copy, unresolved V genes explain less than half, and the rest is unexplained. The sample has tens of thousands of clones on record, over 80% of them singletons. The top ten constitute under 15% of the sample. Patients with autoimmune disease history or receiving systemic immunosuppression were excluded from the trial. In every dose cohort, peripheral blood was drawn for TCR sequencing at baseline, cycle 4 day 1, and cycle 7 day 1. Samples were obtained from an open-label, multicenter, first-in-human phase I dose-escalation trial of ivuxolimab. The trial enrolled adults with locally advanced or metastatic head and neck squamous cell, hepatocellular, melanoma or renal cell carcinoma. Before TCR sequencing, CD4+ T cells and CD8+ T cells were sorted from peripheral blood as separate populations.

In this sample, this clone turned up a few times. Its antigen is currently not known. No base quality values were provided; no much bigger clone lies one nucleotide off. The sequence was collected from an adult with an advanced solid tumor such as melanoma, head and neck, liver or kidney cancer. The sample in question was CD4+ or CD8+ T cells sorted from blood, obtained in a trial of the OX40 agonist ivuxolimab.

CDR3 protein: CASSVGTLTGELFF. The nucleotides read TGCGCCAGCAGCGTGGGGACCCTTACCGGGGAGCTGTTTTTT. Rearrangement joined TRBV5-1 to TRBJ2-2, with the D segment possibly TRBD1 or TRBD2, each aligning over 5 bases. Taken from the germline V gene, the CDR1 and CDR2 loops are SGHRS and YFSETQ. Measured from the cysteine to the phenylalanine, the CDR3 is 14 residues long. Only the CDR3 DNA is retained, 42 bases long and in frame from the first base. V is shortened by 4 bases, J by 5 bases, and the region joining them spans 12 bases. Outside the CDR3, residues come from the reference TRBV5-1 and TRBJ2-2 proteins, so the full variable domain is: KAGVTQTPRYLIKTRGQQVTLSCSPISGHRSVSWYQQTPGQGLQFLFEYFSETQRNKGNFPGRFSGRQFSNSRSEMNVSTLELGDSALYLCASSVGTLTGELFFGEGSRLTVL.